This T cell receptor beta chain was captured in a study of T cell repertoires in cytomegalovirus infection (dated by TCRdb to between 2018 and 2021). For the wider study: Alongside well-studied HLA-B-restricted epitopes, the peptide stimulations were aimed at recently identified HLA-C-restricted CMV epitopes, whose presentation resists viral immunomodulation. Donor HLA type was relevant to the analysis, because carriage of CMV infection together with the matching HLA type was indicated by public TCR beta signatures.

The treatment or condition label on this specimen signifies: in vitro stimulation with specific CMV peptide epitopes to enrich CMV-specific T cells. The listed sequencing device is Illumina HiSeq 1500. In-frame beta chains were kept once TCRdb had trimmed the public reads at Q25 with fastp and called clones with MiXCR. Here each entry gathers all rows of one CDR3 protein and keeps the most common genes and DNA. The sample has roughly 70,000 distinct CDR3 sequences on record, 20% to 25% of them singletons. Clones ranked in the top ten supply roughly two thirds of the sample. The full study reports these points: In both this cohort and an independent approximately 400-donor cohort, the cumulative frequency of public TCR beta family members distinguished carriers of CMV infection plus the relevant HLA type. In the ex vivo response, HLA-C-restricted CMV-specific TCR beta clonotypes were dominant, and in two of eight donors the single most frequent clonotype came from this HLA-C-restricted group.

Taken from cysteine to phenylalanine, the CDR3 has 14 residues. Only CDR3 DNA remains: 42 bases, in frame from the first base. Between the V and J ends, shortened by 0 bases and 3 bases respectively, the junction contains 8 bases. Taken from the germline V gene, the CDR1 and CDR2 loops are LGHNA and YSLEER. In regard to this clonotype: Its cognate antigen has yet to be identified. No quality values exist for individual bases; no much larger clone is one base distant.

The sequencing here drew on CD8+ T cells from cultured PBMCs, taken from culture after CMV antigen stimulation. The sequence links TRBV4-3 to TRBJ1-1; TRBD1 might be the D gene, on 5 matching bases. The receptor was isolated from a human donor in good health (CMV status not recorded). Some clones in this sample may be carry-over from other donors' samples. The sequenced DNA is TGCGCCAGCAGCCAAGAATTAGGGGACACTGAAGCTTTCTTT. It codes for CASSQELGDTEAFF.